The sequence of this T cell receptor (beta chain) was determined in a study of cytomegalovirus exposure and HLA in healthy donors. With 4 bases clipped from V and 2 bases from J, the junction kept 9 bases outside the gene matches. Germline V gene lookup returns CDR1 SGHRS and CDR2 YFSETQ. The CDR3 has 17 amino acids. Study-level points and caveats: Most of the TCR beta V segments (in an earlier analysis) were productive either about 87% or about 30% of the time. 87-base-pair reads could not separate some V segments, including TRBV6-2 and TRBV6-3. Altogether, more than 150 TCR beta chains were recorded as cytomegalovirus-associated. TCR beta V- and J-gene trimming was later associated with a missense DCLRE1C variant.

To note about this clone: Antigen: not known.

The PCR used 60 Vbeta and 13 Jbeta primers. TCRdb's table, derived via immunoSEQ multiplex PCR, lists solely in-frame clones and lacks some. The sample has 150,000 to 180,000 clones, approximately 72% seen once; the top ten hold less than 3.5%. This TCR was recovered from a man aged 18-30 years in good health and CMV-seronegative. The sample taken for sequencing was PBMCs. The rearrangement links TRBV5-1 to TRBJ2-2; 9 nucleotides match TRBD1. DNA of the CDR3: TGCGCCAGCAGCCGGATCGGGACAGGGCTCAACACCGGGGAGCTGTTTTTT. Protein sequence: CASSRIGTGLNTGELFF.